Below, 13 T cell receptor beta chains from the same sample are listed, as sequenced in a study of cytomegalovirus exposure and HLA in healthy donors. The PCR ran on 60 Vbeta and 13 Jbeta primers. Only in-frame clones appear in the TCRdb table, and some are missing; sequencing was by immunoSEQ multiplex PCR. This sample has some 140,000 clones, with roughly 70% found just once. Sequencing was carried out using PBMCs. The source is a young man in good health and CMV-seropositive.

Comments on this clone: Within the sample, other DNA sequences also encode this same CDR3. The chain uses TRBV9 and TRBJ2-7; tentatively, D is TRBD1 (5 bases). Deletions cut 5 bases from V and 3 bases from J, with 15 bases between. Germline loops: CDR1 SGDLS, CDR2 YYNGEE. The length of the CDR3 is 14 residues. CDR3 sequence: CASRETVSIYEQYF. The DNA for the CDR3 is TGTGCCAGCAGGGAGACAGTTTCAATCTACGAGCAGTACTTC.

The genes are TRBV7-2 and TRBJ2-1; 11 bases fit TRBD2. This CDR3 contains 17 residues. V lost 5 bases, J lost 5 bases, and 11 bases stayed unmatched. Germline V lookup: CDR1 SGHTA, CDR2 FQGNSA. CDR3 coding DNA: TGTGCCAGCAGCCGATTTAGCGGGGGGGCCGGCCACAATGAGCAGTTCTTC. This encodes CASSRFSGGAGHNEQFF.

This clone has just a few counts. This chain links TRBV2 with TRBJ2-2; possible D gene TRBD2, 5 bases. The CDR3 loop spans 14 amino acids. Germline CDR1 SNHLY, CDR2 FYNNEI. The V end lost 6 bases, the J end lost 5 bases, and 13 bases lay between the germline ends. The DNA of the CDR3 is TGTGCCAGCAGAGCGGCCCCCTATACCGGGGAGCTGTTTTTT. Its translation is CASRAAPYTGELFF.

This chain connects TRBV19 to TRBJ2-1, with 8 bases aligning to TRBD1. The CDR3 contains 11 residues. V was pared by 5 bases and J by 15 bases, with 6 bases of the junction left unmatched. Germline V gene sequence: CDR1 LNHDA, CDR2 SQIVND (reference sequence). CDR3 sequence: CASSGGQVLFF. The CDR3 DNA reads as TGTGCCAGTAGTGGGGGACAGGTTCTGTTCTTC.

The gene calls are TRBV2 and TRBJ2-2; D gene unclear. V was trimmed by 1 base and J by 6 bases, leaving 9 bases between them. Germline loops: CDR1 SNHLY, CDR2 FYNNEI. This CDR3 contains 14 residues. CDR3 DNA sequence: TGTGCCAGCAGTGAAGTTCTCACGGCCGGGGAGCTGTTTTTT. This codes for CASSEVLTAGELFF. Filled out from reference TRBV2 and TRBJ2-2, the complete variable domain reads EPEVTQTPSHQVTQMGQEVILRCVPISNHLYFYWYRQILGQKVEFLVSFYNNEISEKSEIFDDQFSVERPDGSNFTLKIRSTKLEDSAMYFCASSEVLTAGELFFGEGSRLTVL.

The chain couples TRBV9 to TRBJ2-2, with a possible D match to TRBD2 (6 bases). This CDR3 has 15 residues. Trimming stripped 0 bases from V and 4 bases from J, with 10 bases between. Germline CDR1 SGDLS, CDR2 YYNGEE. The CDR3 nucleotides are TGTGCCAGCAGCGTAGTGGAGGGGAGCACCGGGGAGCTGTTTTTT. This sequence encodes CASSVVEGSTGELFF.

This clone was counted once. The genes are TRBV11-3 and TRBJ2-1, with 12 bases matching TRBD2. This CDR3 is 17 amino acids long. CDR1 and CDR2 from the germline V gene are SGHNT and YENEEA. The V segment lost 3 bases and the J segment 5 bases; nucleotides outside the gene matches: 8. The CDR3 sequence is CASSFSATSGSDNEQFF. The CDR3 DNA reads TGTGCCAGCAGCTTTTCGGCGACTAGCGGGAGTGACAATGAGCAGTTCTTC.

V is TRBV13 and J is TRBJ1-3, with 9 bases matching TRBD1. CDR1 is PRHDT and CDR2 is FYEKMQ in the germline V gene (reference sequence). CDR3 size: 16 residues. With 0 bases clipped from V and 2 bases from J, the junction kept 2 bases outside the gene matches. The CDR3: CASSLGQGAAGNTIYF. CDR3 DNA: TGTGCCAGCAGCTTAGGACAGGGGGCAGCTGGAAACACCATATATTTT. The full variable domain, its missing parts supplied by reference TRBV13 and TRBJ1-3, is AAGVIQSPRHLIKEKRETATLKCYPIPRHDTVYWYQQGPGQDPQFLISFYEKMQSDKGSIPDRFSAQQFSDYHSELNMSSLELGDSALYFCASSLGQGAAGNTIYFGEGSWLTVV.

In regard to this clone: At one end the junction does not follow the germline gene, possibly because of a read error. The chain combines TRBV7-9 with TRBJ1-1; D not certain. The V gene's germline CDR1 is SEHNR and CDR2 FQNEAQ (reference sequence). This CDR3 comprises 12 residues. CDR3 protein: CSSSWQNTEAFF. In DNA, the CDR3 is TGTTCCAGCAGCTGGCAGAACACTGAAGCTTTCTTT.

The chain recombines TRBV27 with TRBJ2-7; 8 nucleotides match TRBD1. The CDR3 covers 13 residues. In germline, CDR1 is MNHEY, CDR2 SMNVEV (reference sequence). V was pared by 6 bases and J by 2 bases, with 3 bases of the junction left unmatched. The CDR3 DNA reads as TGTGCCAGCAGGGGACAGGCGGCCTACGAGCAGTACTTC. It yields the protein CASRGQAAYEQYF.

This chain joins TRBV6-5 and TRBJ2-7, with D perhaps TRBD1 (6 bases). The CDR3 covers 15 residues. Germline V gene lookup returns CDR1 MNHEY and CDR2 SVGAGI. Trimming cost V 7 bases and J 2 bases, with 18 bases left between them. CDR3 DNA: TGTGCCAGCACCAGAGACAGGAAAATGACCTACGAGCAGTACTTC. Encoded protein: CASTRDRKMTYEQYF.

In its sample, this clone was seen once. The chain carries TRBV19 and TRBJ2-7, with 8 positions matching TRBD1. The CDR3 loop spans 12 amino acids. The V gene's germline CDR1 is LNHDA and CDR2 SQIVND (reference sequence). V trimming: 6 bases; J trimming: 5 bases; junction bases outside the gene matches: 3. The CDR3 coding sequence is TGTGCCAGTAGAGACAGGGGTGACGAGCAGTACTTC. Translated: CASRDRGDEQYF.

This chain joins TRBV18 and TRBJ1-1; D remains unclear. Deletions cut 3 bases from V and 8 bases from J, with 16 bases between. Germline V CDR1 and CDR2: KGHSH, LQKENI. The CDR3 spans 14 residues. Here the CDR3 DNA reads TGTGCCAGCTCACCGCTTGAGGTAACGGGAGAAGCTTTCTTT. It specifies CASSPLEVTGEAFF.